The entry below gives a single TCR beta chain sequence along with its context. Antigen specificity is unknown. This sample also contains other DNA sequences that code for the same CDR3. J was trimmed by 1 base and V by 3 bases; bases with no gene match: 2. The CDR3 spans 16 residues. Germline V lookup: CDR1 SGHRS, CDR2 YFSETQ. Isolated RNA was reverse transcribed in full, so expressed TCRB transcripts were sequenced. Only in-frame clones appear in the TCRdb table, and some are missing; sequencing was by immunoSEQ multiplex PCR. Among about 270,000 clones listed, roughly an eighth were seen once. The data derive from a study of beta chain features in type 1 diabetes. Whole-study findings and limits: Patients and controls would be equally affected if PCR favored shorter templates. Type 1 diabetes patients had TCRB CDR3s that were shorter (moderately but significantly so) in all four CD4+ subsets.

Sorting based on CD45RO/CCR7/CD25/CD127/CD95/CD27 separated CD4+ naive, central memory, regulatory and stem cell-like memory cells. What was sequenced was naive CD4+ T cells from blood. The source is a man aged 25-45 years with type 1 diabetes. The chain has TRBV5-1 and TRBJ2-2; 11 bases are a match to TRBD2. The CDR3 reads CASSSGTSGNTGELFF. The CDR3, as DNA: TGCGCCAGCAGCTCTGGGACTAGCGGGAACACCGGGGAGCTGTTTTTT.